The sample holds many counts of the clone carrying this T cell receptor (beta chain). What it binds is not known. TCRdb called the 5' RACE reads again in MiXCR, with one record for every CDR3 protein. The repertoire holds 65,000 to 70,000 distinct CDR3 sequences, with around 3.9% as singletons. These data are taken from a study of neurological immune-mediated disorders. Study-level findings and limits: Patients with HTLV-1-associated myelopathy showed the most TCR clonal expansion. Those with multiple sclerosis showed the least, falling below healthy controls.

The sequenced sample was PBMCs. This receptor was identified in a man aged 25-40 years with multiple sclerosis.

The CDR3 reads CASSEGPGNTIYF. The CDR3 DNA follows: TGTGCCAGCAGTGAGGGCCCTGGAAACACCATATATTTT. The chain joins TRBV25-1 to TRBJ1-3, with no clear D. CDR3 length equals 13 residues. Trimming cost V 3 bases and J 2 bases, with 5 bases left between them. Per germline, CDR1 MGHDK and CDR2 SYGVNS.